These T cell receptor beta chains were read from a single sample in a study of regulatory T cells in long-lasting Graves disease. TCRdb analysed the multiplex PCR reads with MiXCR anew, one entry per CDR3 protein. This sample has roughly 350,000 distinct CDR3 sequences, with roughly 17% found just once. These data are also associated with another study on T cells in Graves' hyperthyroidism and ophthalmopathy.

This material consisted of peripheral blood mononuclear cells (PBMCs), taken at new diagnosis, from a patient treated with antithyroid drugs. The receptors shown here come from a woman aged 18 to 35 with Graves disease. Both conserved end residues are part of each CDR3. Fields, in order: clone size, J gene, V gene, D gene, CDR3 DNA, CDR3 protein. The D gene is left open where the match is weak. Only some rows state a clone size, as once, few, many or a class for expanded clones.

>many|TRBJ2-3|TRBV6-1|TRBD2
TGTGCCAGCAGAACGCCCCTCGGGACTAGAGGACTAAATACGCAGTATTTT
CASRTPLGTRGLNTQYF
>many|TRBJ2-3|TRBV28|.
TGTGCCAGCAGCGCCGGGGATTCTCACACAGATACGCAGTATTTT
CASSAGDSHTDTQYF
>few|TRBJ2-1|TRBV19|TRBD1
TGTGCCAGTAGTATACGGGCTAGCAGGGGGGAGCAGTTCTTC
CASSIRASRGEQFF
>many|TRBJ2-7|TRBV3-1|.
TGTGCCAGCAGCCAAGATTTCCGAGGGGCTAGAAATTACGAGCAGTACTTC
CASSQDFRGARNYEQYF
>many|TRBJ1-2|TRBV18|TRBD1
TGTGCCAGCTCACAAAAGGGGGCCGACTATGGCTACACCTTC
CASSQKGADYGYTF
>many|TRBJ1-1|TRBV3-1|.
TGTGCCAGCAGCCAAGTGGGGGTAGCCAACACTGAAGCTTTCTTT
CASSQVGVANTEAFF
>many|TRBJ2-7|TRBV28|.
TGTGCCAGCAGCCGACCTACCGAGCAGTACTTC
CASSRPTEQYF
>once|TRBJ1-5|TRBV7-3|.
TGTGCCAGCAGCCCTCTGGGCAGGCTTCAGCCCCAGCATTTT
CASSPLGRLQPQHF
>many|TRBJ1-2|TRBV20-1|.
TGCAGTGGGGAAAGCGTTCAGGGTTGGGATGGCTACACCTTC
CSGESVQGWDGYTF
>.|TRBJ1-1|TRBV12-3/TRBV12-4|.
TGTGCCAGCACTACACAGGGACCTGAAGCTTTCTTT
CASTTQGPEAFF
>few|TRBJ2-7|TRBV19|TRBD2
TGTGCCAGTAGTCCAACGGGACTAGCGGGACCAAGCTCCTACGAGCAGTACTTC
CASSPTGLAGPSSYEQYF
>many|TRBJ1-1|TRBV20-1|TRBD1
TGCAGTGCGCCTACAGGGGGTGATACTGAAGCTTTCTTT
CSAPTGGDTEAFF
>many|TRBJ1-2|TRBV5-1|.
TGCGCCAGCAGCCCCGACCGCAGGGGCGTCTATGGCTACACCTTC
CASSPDRRGVYGYTF
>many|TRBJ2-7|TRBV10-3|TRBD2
TGTGCCATCAGGGCTAGCGGGAGCTCCTACGAGCAGTACTTC
CAIRASGSSYEQYF
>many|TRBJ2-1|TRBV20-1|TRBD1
TGCAGTGCTAGAGATTTAAGACAGGGACCATACAATGAGCAGTTCTTC
CSARDLRQGPYNEQFF
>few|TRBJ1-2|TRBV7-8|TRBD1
TGTGCCAGCAGCTCCCCCGGGACAGGGGGCGCAAACTATGGCTACACCTTC
CASSSPGTGGANYGYTF
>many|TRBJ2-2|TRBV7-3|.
TGTGCCAGCGGTCGAGGACAGATGAACACCGGGGAGCTGTTTTTT
CASGRGQMNTGELFF
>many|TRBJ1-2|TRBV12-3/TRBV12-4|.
TGTGCCAGCAGCGCGACGGGTCTGGACTACACCTTC
CASSATGLDYTF
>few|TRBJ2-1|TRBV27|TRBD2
TGTGCCAGCAGTTCCATGGACGGGCTAGCGGGGGCCCCTTACAATGAGCAGTTCTTC
CASSSMDGLAGAPYNEQFF
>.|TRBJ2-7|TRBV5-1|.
TGCGCCAGCAGCTTGGATTTGCGGGGTGAGCAGTACTTC
CASSLDLRGEQYF